Following are 28 T cell receptor beta chains from one sample sequenced in a study of T-cell memory formation after mild COVID-19. TCRdb processed the 5' RACE reads anew with MiXCR; each CDR3 protein has one entry. The sample includes 300,000 to 400,000 distinct CDR3 sequences, around a sixth of them seen just once. Specimen: PBMCs or a T cell subset sorted from them (not recorded which). These receptors came from a man younger than 30 who had mild COVID-19 (a few samples of this study predate the infection). Cell type and time point are not known.

The rearrangement joins TRBV28 to TRBJ1-5; D is unclear. Germline assignment: CDR1 MDHEN and CDR2 SYDVKM. V gave up 2 bases and J gave up 5 bases, with 7 bases separating them. The CDR3 consists of 13 residues. CDR3 sequence (DNA): TGTGCCAGCAGTTTAGCAGACTATCAGCCCCAGCATTTT. Amino acid sequence: CASSLADYQPQHF.

CDR3 bases: TGCGCCAGCAGAGACAGGCATGGGGCCAACGTCCTGACTTTC. Translating gives CASRDRHGANVLTF. V is TRBV4-1 and J is TRBJ2-6; D possibly corresponds to TRBD1 (6 bases). The CDR3 runs 14 residues. V shed 6 bases and J shed 3 bases, with 9 bases lying between them. The germline gives CDR1 MGHRA, CDR2 YSYEKL.

V gene TRBV6-4 combines with J gene TRBJ2-1; the match to TRBD1 covers 10 bases. CDR1 is MRHNA and CDR2 is SNTAGT in the germline V gene. The V segment lost 5 bases and the J segment 7 bases; nucleotides outside the gene matches: 5. There are 14 residues in the CDR3. This CDR3 is CASSLDRGSNEQFF. In DNA, the CDR3 is TGTGCCAGCAGTCTGGACAGGGGGTCAAATGAGCAGTTCTTC.

The chain is built from TRBV6-5 and TRBJ2-5; 8 bases map to TRBD2. The CDR3 runs to 17 residues. Germline lookup yields CDR1 MNHEY and CDR2 SVGAGI. V shed 0 bases and J 0 bases; nucleotides not matched to a gene: 6. The CDR3 nucleotides read TGTGCCAGCAGTTACTCAGGCCAGCGGGGGAACCAAGAGACCCAGTACTTC. Translating it yields CASSYSGQRGNQETQYF.

In its sample, this clonotype was seen a few times. The CDR3 sequence is CASSARLDRSGNTIYF. DNA of the CDR3: TGTGCCAGCAGCGCGAGATTGGACCGCTCTGGAAACACCATATATTTT. The gene calls are TRBV7-6 and TRBJ1-3; D is unresolved. Germline V gives CDR1 SGHVS, CDR2 FNYEAQ. The CDR3 spans 16 residues. V gave up 5 bases and J gave up 0 bases, with 14 bases separating them.

The chain combines TRBV7-8 with TRBJ1-2; D is ambiguous. This CDR3 is built from 16 residues. Deletions cut 4 bases from V and 2 bases from J, with 17 bases between. Per germline, CDR1 SGHVS and CDR2 FQNEAQ. The CDR3 region is CASSSIRLAQNYGYTF. The CDR3 DNA follows: TGTGCCAGCAGCTCGATCCGACTTGCCCAAAACTATGGCTACACCTTC.

This clonotype was counted ten times or more. J is TRBJ2-3 and V is TRBV20-1, with 8 bases fitting TRBD2. J gave up 2 bases and V 0 bases, and 1 base lay outside the gene matches. Germline V gene lookup returns CDR1 DFQATT and CDR2 SNEGSKA (reference sequence). This CDR3 comprises 14 residues. In DNA form, the CDR3 reads TGCAGTGCTAGAGATAGCGGGGTCACAGATACGCAGTATTTT. Its translation is CSARDSGVTDTQYF.

CDR3 sequence reads: CASSLLFGYYNEQFF. The CDR3, as DNA: TGTGCCAGCAGCCTCCTTTTTGGGTATTACAATGAGCAGTTCTTC. This sequence joins TRBV7-2 and TRBJ2-1, with D unresolved. The V end was cut by 5 bases, the J end by 4 bases, with 15 bases between. The CDR3 consists of 15 residues. The germline V gene encodes CDR1 SGHTA and CDR2 FQGNSA.

This clonotype was recorded a few times. The chain carries TRBV4-3 and TRBJ2-1, with TRBD2 identical over 8 bases. The CDR3 has 16 amino acids. V lost 4 bases to trimming and J lost 2 bases; unmatched junction nucleotides: 7. From germline, CDR1 is LGHNA and CDR2 YSLEER. CDR3: CASSRSAGDTYNEQFF. For the CDR3, the DNA is TGCGCCAGCAGCCGATCAGCGGGGGATACCTACAATGAGCAGTTCTTC.

This rearrangement joins TRBV7-2 to TRBJ2-1, with D possibly TRBD2 on 5 matching bases. Germline CDR1 and CDR2: SGHTA and FQGNSA. There are 14 residues in the CDR3. V was clipped by 10 bases and J by 0 bases, with 13 bases between them. The CDR3 region is CATRAESSYNEQFF. The DNA for the CDR3 is TGTGCCACCAGAGCGGAGAGCTCCTACAATGAGCAGTTCTTC.

With regard to this clonotype: This may arise from a read error, as a much more abundant clone is one base away. The V call is TRBV4-2, the J call TRBJ1-1, with D possibly matching TRBD1 (6 bases). V lost 4 bases and J lost 5, with 8 bases in between. The germline V gene encodes CDR1 LGHNA and CDR2 YNFKEQ. This CDR3 is 12 amino acids long. The CDR3 DNA sequence: TGTGCCAGCAGCCTCCAGGGGACTGAAGCTTTCTTT. Translating gives CASSLQGTEAFF.

CDR3 sequence: CASSQGTSGATDTQYF. The CDR3 DNA is TGTGCCAGCAGCCAAGGGACTAGCGGGGCCACAGATACGCAGTATTTT. The chain has TRBV4-2 and TRBJ2-3; 12 bases map to TRBD2. Trimming cost V 1 base and J 2 bases; bases outside gene matches: 1. The CDR3 consists of 16 residues. Germline assignment: CDR1 LGHNA and CDR2 YNFKEQ.

V usage is TRBV5-4 and J usage is TRBJ2-3, with D possibly matching TRBD1 (5 bases). Germline values: CDR1 SGHNT, CDR2 YYREEE (reference sequence). Trimming stripped 3 bases from V and 4 bases from J, with 9 bases between. CDR3 length equals 13 residues. CDR3: CASSWQGADTQYF. In DNA, the CDR3 is TGTGCCAGCAGCTGGCAGGGCGCAGATACGCAGTATTTT.

This clonotype was counted a few times. V and J are TRBV3-1 and TRBJ2-5, with TRBD2 matching 11 bases. CDR3 size: 16 residues. Germline trimming cut 4 bases from V and 0 bases from J; bases unmatched to any gene: 4. CDR1 is LGHDT, CDR2 YNNKEL, per germline (reference sequence). CDR3 sequence: CASSRETSGDQETQYF. The CDR3, as DNA: TGTGCCAGCAGCCGAGAGACTAGCGGGGACCAAGAGACCCAGTACTTC.

A few counts support this clonotype. The V call is TRBV10-3, the J call TRBJ1-1; 10 bases are shared with TRBD1. This CDR3 comprises 19 residues. V lost 3 bases, J lost 4 bases, and 17 bases stayed unmatched. Germline-derived CDR1 and CDR2 are ENHRY and SYGVKD. The CDR3, as DNA: TGTGCCATCAGTGACCCTATCATTGGGACAGGGGCCCTCGCCACTGAAGCTTTCTTT. Translating gives CAISDPIIGTGALATEAFF.

The chain recombines TRBV11-2 with TRBJ1-2; D gene ambiguous. This CDR3 region has 13 residues. The V and J ends lost 1 base and 4 bases respectively, with 7 bases between them. Germline CDR1 SGHAT, CDR2 FQNNGV. The CDR3 sequence: CASSLGDPYGYTF. The DNA of the CDR3 is TGTGCCAGCAGCTTAGGGGATCCCTATGGCTACACCTTC.

The chain employs TRBV20-1 and TRBJ1-2; D ambiguous. The CDR3 is 14 amino acids. V lost 3 bases to trimming and J lost 0 bases, with 11 bases between them. The germline gives CDR1 DFQATT, CDR2 SNEGSKA (reference sequence). The CDR3 region is CSASVPGSNYGYTF. As DNA, the CDR3 is TGCAGTGCTAGTGTCCCGGGATCTAACTATGGCTACACCTTC.

The chain uses TRBV30 and TRBJ1-5; D perhaps matches TRBD1 (6 bases). Trimming cost V 8 bases and J 3 bases, with 14 bases left between them. Germline V CDR1 and CDR2: GTSNPN, SVGIG (reference sequence). The CDR3 covers 13 residues. The CDR3 nucleotides are TGTGCCGCATTGGGGGGCTACAATCAGCCCCAGCATTTT. This encodes CAALGGYNQPQHF.

The chain recombines TRBV6-5 with TRBJ2-7, with TRBD1 matching over 9 bases. Germline assignment: CDR1 MNHEY and CDR2 SVGAGI. V trimming: 6 bases; J trimming: 0 bases; junction bases outside the gene matches: 3. The CDR3 spans 14 residues. The CDR3 is CASSGTGFSYEQYF. As DNA, the CDR3 is TGTGCCAGCAGCGGGACAGGGTTCTCCTACGAGCAGTACTTC.

The rearrangement links TRBV12-5 to TRBJ2-7; TRBD1 might be the D (6 bases). This CDR3 region has 11 residues. V was clipped by 6 bases and J by 5 bases, with 8 bases between them. The germline V gene encodes CDR1 LGHNT and CDR2 FRNRAP. The CDR3 nucleotides read TGTGCTAGTGGGGGGGCCCACGAGCAGTACGTC. Protein sequence: CASGGAHEQYV.

This clonotype has just a few counts. This rearrangement joins TRBV4-2 to TRBJ1-2, with a possible D match to TRBD1 (6 bases). Trimming removed 5 bases at V and 5 bases at J, with 15 bases between. Germline V gene sequence: CDR1 LGHNA, CDR2 YNFKEQ. This CDR3 contains 14 residues. The CDR3 DNA sequence: TGTGCCAGCAGCAGACGACAGGAACCTTATGGCTACACCTTC. Residues: CASSRRQEPYGYTF.

The genes are TRBV20-1 and TRBJ2-5; 11 bases align to TRBD2. CDR1 and CDR2 (germline): DFQATT, SNEGSKA (reference sequence). The CDR3 runs to 13 residues. The CDR3 DNA sequence: TGCAGGGCCCAGACTAGCGGGGAAGAGACCCAGTACTTC. Translation: CRAQTSGEETQYF.

This clonotype came up a few times. This rearrangement joins TRBV5-1 to TRBJ2-5, with a tentative D call TRBD2 (6 bases). The V and J ends lost 6 bases and 5 bases respectively, with 14 bases between them. CDR3 length: 13 residues. CDR1 SGHRS and CDR2 YFSETQ come from the germline V gene. Written as DNA, the CDR3 is TGCGCCAGCACAGGAGGGTCGGGGGAGACCCAGTACTTC. The encoded protein is CASTGGSGETQYF.

The rearrangement uses TRBV15 and TRBJ2-3, with 8 nucleotides matching TRBD1. This CDR3 has 17 amino acids. Germline V lookup: CDR1 LNHNV, CDR2 YYDKDF (reference sequence). J was trimmed by 1 base and V by 0 bases; bases with no gene match: 6. CDR3 in DNA: TGTGCCACCAGCAGAGATGCCCCGGGACAGGGCACAGATACGCAGTATTTT. Protein product: CATSRDAPGQGTDTQYF.

The CDR3 DNA sequence: TGTGCCAGCAGGGGGACAAGGGGAATGAATGAGCAGTTCTTC. Translation: CASRGTRGMNEQFF. The chain has TRBV2 and TRBJ2-1, with D possibly TRBD1 on 6 matching bases. The germline gives CDR1 SNHLY, CDR2 FYNNEI. This CDR3 spans 14 amino acids. Trimming left V 6 bases short and J 7 bases short, with 16 bases between.

The gene calls are TRBV6-5 and TRBJ1-2; TRBD1 aligns across 7 bases. Unmatched junction bases numbered 11, after V lost 6 bases and J lost 7 bases. This CDR3 comprises 14 residues. Germline assignment: CDR1 MNHEY and CDR2 SVGAGI. CDR3 DNA: TGTGCCAGCAGGCTAAAGACAGGGTTGAGTGGCTACACCTTC. Residues: CASRLKTGLSGYTF.

This clonotype was observed a few times. The gene calls are TRBV4-3 and TRBJ1-1; D not resolved. This CDR3 is built from 14 residues. Trimming left V 4 bases short and J 0 bases short, with 9 bases between. Germline CDR1 reads LGHNA; CDR2 reads YSLEER. The CDR3 nucleotides read TGCGCCAGCAGCCCGGAGGGCCTGAACACTGAAGCTTTCTTT. This codes for CASSPEGLNTEAFF.

This chain links TRBV18 with TRBJ2-7, with D tentatively TRBD1 or TRBD2 (5 bases each). Germline lookup yields CDR1 KGHSH and CDR2 LQKENI. There are 13 residues in the CDR3. Trimming left V 4 bases short and J 4 bases short, with 11 bases between. CDR3 DNA sequence: TGTGCCAGCTCACAAAGGGACGGATACGAGCAGTACGTC. Its translation is CASSQRDGYEQYV.